Listed below are T cell receptor beta chains from one sample, sequenced in a study of shared clonotypes between healthy human individuals. Libraries were prepared by immunoSEQ multiplex PCR; TCRdb keeps only in-frame clonotypes and omits some of them. The table has around 2,000,000 clones, roughly 91% seen once. The sample taken for sequencing was naive CD8+ T cells from PBMCs. These receptors originate from a man aged 18 to 30 in good health. Some clones in this sample may be carry-over from other donors' samples. The CDR3 runs from the conserved cysteine through the conserved F or W. A D gene is named only where the DNA matches it firmly. Some rows mark clone size as missing; the rest say once, few, many or name a class of expanded clone.

TRBD2	TRBV15	TRBJ2-1	NA	TGTGCCATCAATAGCGGGCGCTCCTACAATGAGCAGTTCTTC	CAINSGRSYNEQFF
TRBD1	TRBV10-2	TRBJ1-2	NA	TGCGCCAGCAGTGAGTCTGGGACAGGGGAGGGGAACTATGGCTACACCTTC	CASSESGTGEGNYGYTF
NA	TRBV5-4	TRBJ1-1	NA	TGTGCCAGCAGTCTGGGAGGGGTAACCACCGAAGCTTTCTTT	CASSLGGVTTEAFF
NA	TRBV7-9	TRBJ2-1	once	TGTGCCAGCAGCTCCGGGACCTACTACAGTGAGCAGTTCTTC	CASSSGTYYSEQFF
NA	TRBV6-1	TRBJ2-2	once	TGTGCCAGCAGTGAAAAGAGTACCCCGGGGGGGGAGCTGTTTTTT	CASSEKSTPGGELFF
TRBD1	TRBV29-1	TRBJ1-2	NA	TGCAGCGCGAGGGGACAGGAAAAAAATGGCTACACCTTC	CSARGQEKNGYTF
NA	TRBV30	TRBJ1-1	many	TGTGCCTGGAACAGGAACACTGAAGCTTTCTTT	CAWNRNTEAFF
TRBD1	TRBV6-6	TRBJ1-6	once	TGTGCCAGCAGTCCGCTGGGACAGGGTCATTCACCCCTCCACTTT	CASSPLGQGHSPLHF
TRBD2	TRBV7-9	TRBJ2-1	NA	TGTGCCAGCCGGGGGGGAGCGGGCAATGAGCAGTTCTTC	CASRGGAGNEQFF
NA	TRBV11-2	TRBJ2-2	NA	TGTGCCAGCAGCTTCCAGGTGGGAGTCGCCACCGGGGAGCTGTTTTTT	CASSFQVGVATGELFF
TRBD1	TRBV7-9	TRBJ2-5	NA	TGTGCCAGCAGCTCCCCAGGGGGCGCCTTGAGAGAGACCCAGTACTTC	CASSSPGGALRETQYF
NA	TRBV7-3	TRBJ2-2	NA	TGTGCCAGCAGCTTAAGTAGGGGCGAAGTTACCGGGGAGCTGTTTTTT	CASSLSRGEVTGELFF
TRBD2	TRBV13	TRBJ2-2	once	TGTGCCAGCAGCTTACTCAGCGGGAGTTTCACCGGGGAGCTGTTTTTT	CASSLLSGSFTGELFF
NA	TRBV7-9	TRBJ1-3	NA	TGTGCCAGCAGCTTTTTGGGTGAAAGCCCTGGAAACACCATATATTTT	CASSFLGESPGNTIYF
NA	TRBV6-6	TRBJ2-1	NA	TGTGCCAGCAGCCCCGGGATCAGCTCCTACAATGAGCAGTTCTTC	CASSPGISSYNEQFF
NA	TRBV19	TRBJ1-1	NA	TGTGCCAGTAGTATAGACGGTGTAGAGGAAGCTTTCTTT	CASSIDGVEEAFF
NA	TRBV5-1	TRBJ2-7	NA	TGCGCCAGCAGCCCCCGTGACGTAGGAAGCTACGAGCAGTACTTC	CASSPRDVGSYEQYF
NA	TRBV28	TRBJ1-6	NA	TGTGCCAGCTGGCCGGGACGGATTAATTCACCCCTCCACTTT	CASWPGRINSPLHF
NA	TRBV18	TRBJ2-3	NA	TGTGCCAGCTCGGAGAGCAGGGACGATACGCAGTATTTT	CASSESRDDTQYF
NA	TRBV28	TRBJ1-5	NA	TGTGCCAGCAGTTACCCCCGGGCCGAGATTAGCAATCAGCCCCAGCATTTT	CASSYPRAEISNQPQHF
NA	TRBV5-1	TRBJ1-4	NA	TGCGCCAGCAGGCAGGGCGGTGAAAAACTGTTTTTT	CASRQGGEKLFF
NA	TRBV19	TRBJ2-2	NA	TGTGCCAGTACCCAAGGGGGGTGGGCCGGGGAGCTGTTTTTT	CASTQGGWAGELFF
NA	TRBV7-2	TRBJ2-7	NA	TGTGCCAGCAGCTACACAGGCTACGAGCAGTACTTC	CASSYTGYEQYF
TRBD1	TRBV4-3	TRBJ2-7	NA	TGCGCCAGCAGCCCGACAGGGGGCCTTGCCTACGAGCAGTACTTC	CASSPTGGLAYEQYF
TRBD2	TRBV28	TRBJ2-1	NA	TGTGCCAGCAGTCTTAGACTAGCGGGAGTCGGCGAGCAGTTCTTC	CASSLRLAGVGEQFF
TRBD1	TRBV18	TRBJ1-1	few	TGTGCCAGCTCAGCGACAGGGGACTTT	CASSATGDF
NA	TRBV4-1	TRBJ2-2	NA	TGCGCCAGCAGCCATGAAGCCGGGGAGCTGTTTTTT	CASSHEAGELFF
NA	TRBV9	TRBJ2-1	NA	TGTGCCAGCAGCGTAGGCGGGGAAGCATACAATGAGCAGTTCTTC	CASSVGGEAYNEQFF
NA	TRBV29-1	TRBJ2-7	NA	TGCAGCGTTGTAGGGTACTACGAGCAGTACTTC	CSVVGYYEQYF
TRBD2	TRBV2	TRBJ2-5	once	TGTGCCAGCAGTGAACTTGCGGGAGGGCTCGAGACCCAGTACTTC	CASSELAGGLETQYF
NA	TRBV15	TRBJ2-2	NA	TGTGCCACCAGCAGAGATATTACAGGAGCGAACACCGGGGAGCTGTTTTTT	CATSRDITGANTGELFF
NA	TRBV7-2	TRBJ2-1	NA	TGTGCCAGCAGGACCCGGGGACACAATGAGCAGTTCTTC	CASRTRGHNEQFF
NA	TRBV29-1	TRBJ2-7	NA	TGCAGCGTCTTGGACAATCCTTCCGAGCAGTACTTC	CSVLDNPSEQYF
NA	TRBV19	TRBJ1-3	few	TGTGCCAGTAGTACCACACAGGGCTCTGGAAACACCATATATTTT	CASSTTQGSGNTIYF
TRBD2	TRBV14	TRBJ2-1	once	TGTGCCAGCAGCGAGACTAGCAGCTACAATGAGCAGTTCTTC	CASSETSSYNEQFF
TRBD2	TRBV14	TRBJ2-7	NA	TGTGCCAGCAGCCAATACCTAGCGGGAGGAGGGAGTGAGCAGTACTTC	CASSQYLAGGGSEQYF
NA	TRBV2	TRBJ1-1	NA	TGTGCCAGCAGTGAAGGGGACACTGAAGCTTTCTTT	CASSEGDTEAFF
NA	TRBV6-5	TRBJ1-1	NA	TGTGCCAGCAAGGTCAGGGAGAGGAACACTGAAGCTTTCTTT	CASKVRERNTEAFF
NA	TRBV30	TRBJ2-7	once	TGTGCCTGGAGTATCGGTGTTTCCTACGAGCAGTACTTC	CAWSIGVSYEQYF
TRBD2	TRBV9	TRBJ2-5	NA	TGTGCCAGCAGCGTAGGGTCTAGCGGGAGCGGGGAGACCCAGTACTTC	CASSVGSSGSGETQYF
NA	TRBV7-9	TRBJ2-7	NA	TGTGCCAGCAGCTTAGTAACAGGGCTGCCCTACGAGCAGTACTTC	CASSLVTGLPYEQYF
TRBD2	TRBV7-8	TRBJ2-7	NA	TGTGCCAGCAGCGCCCTATCCGGGACTAGCTTTCGCGAGCAGTACTTC	CASSALSGTSFREQYF
NA	TRBV7-8	TRBJ2-7	once	TGTGCCAGCAGCTCGACAGCATACGAGCAGTACTTC	CASSSTAYEQYF
NA	TRBV5-6	TRBJ2-5	NA	TGTGCCAGCAGCTTAGCGGTCGCCAGTTGGGGGACCCAGTACTTC	CASSLAVASWGTQYF
NA	TRBV28	TRBJ2-1	NA	TGTGCCAGCAGTTTCCGGGACCATGAGCAGTTCTTC	CASSFRDHEQFF
TRBD2	TRBV7-9	TRBJ2-7	NA	TGTGCCAGCAGACCTAGCGGGAGGGCCTACGAGCAGTACTTC	CASRPSGRAYEQYF
NA	TRBV4-2	TRBJ2-1	NA	TGTGCCAGCAGCCAAGATTATTGGACTACCCCCAGGGATGAGCAGTTCTTC	CASSQDYWTTPRDEQFF
NA	TRBV27	TRBJ2-3	NA	TGTGCCAGCCGGGGACAATCTAGCACAGATACGCAGTATTTT	CASRGQSSTDTQYF
NA	TRBV7-2	TRBJ2-1	NA	TGTGCCAGCAGCTTACCGGACACCTACAATGAGCAGTTCTTC	CASSLPDTYNEQFF
NA	TRBV11-2	TRBJ2-5	once	TGTGCCAGCAGCTTAGAGCGAGGGAGTGAGACCCAGTACTTC	CASSLERGSETQYF
TRBD1	TRBV28	TRBJ2-7	once	TGTGCCAGCGAGGGGGGGGACAGGGGCGGCTCCTACGAGCAGTACTTC	CASEGGDRGGSYEQYF
NA	TRBV9	TRBJ2-1	NA	TGTGCCAGCAGTGGCTCAGGGCGGACCTACAATGAGCAGTTCTTC	CASSGSGRTYNEQFF
TRBD1	TRBV6-1	TRBJ2-1	NA	TGTGCCAGCAGCCACGGACAGGGTTCCTACAATGAGCAGTTCTTC	CASSHGQGSYNEQFF
NA	TRBV7-9	TRBJ1-2	NA	TGTGCCAGCAGCTTGGGGGCTTTAAACTATGGCTACACCTTC	CASSLGALNYGYTF
NA	TRBV28	TRBJ1-5	once	TGTGCCAGCAGCTACAGGGAGGATCAGCCCCAGCATTTT	CASSYREDQPQHF
NA	TRBV7-9	TRBJ1-5	NA	TGTGCCAGCAGCTTAGGCGGGCAGTTGGGCAATCAGCCCCAGCATTTT	CASSLGGQLGNQPQHF
TRBD2	TRBV4-1	TRBJ2-1	NA	TGCGCCAGCAGCCAAGTTAGCGGGAGGGGATACAATGAGCAGTTCTTC	CASSQVSGRGYNEQFF
NA	TRBV5-4	TRBJ1-2	NA	TGTGCCAGCAGCTTGGTTGGTTTCTCCTCAAACTATGGCTACACCTTC	CASSLVGFSSNYGYTF
NA	TRBV19	TRBJ2-5	NA	TGTGCCAGTAGTCCCCGGGACTCCAAGCAAGAGACCCAGTACTTC	CASSPRDSKQETQYF